These 16 T cell receptor beta chains came from one sample sequenced in a study of cytomegalovirus exposure and HLA in healthy donors (dated by TCRdb to about 2017). The receptor library was made with the immunoSEQ multiplex PCR assay. For the multiplex PCR, a mixture combining 60 forward primers for TCR Vbeta segments and 13 reverse primers for TCR Jbeta segments was used. Imported from immuneACCESS, the table was reduced by TCRdb to in-frame sequences with V and J called. These copies leave out some clones; in studies compared against another copy, an unresolved V gene accounts for under half, and the cause of the remainder is not known. The sample has around 270,000 clones on record, 80% of them singletons. Around 0.33% of the sample comes from the top ten. The sample taken for sequencing was PBMCs. The receptors come from a girl aged 2-9 years in good health and CMV-seronegative.

This rearrangement joins TRBV28 to TRBJ1-1; perhaps TRBD1 as D (6 bases). The germline V gene has CDR1 MDHEN and CDR2 SYDVKM. The length of the CDR3 is 14 residues. Trimming cost V 5 bases and J 8 bases, with 18 bases left between them. In DNA, the CDR3 is TGTGCCAGCAGTCTCCAACAGGGAGGGCGAGAAGCTTTCTTT. It yields the protein CASSLQQGGREAFF.

The chain is built from TRBV10-2 and TRBJ1-1, with 7 bases fitting TRBD1. Germline V gene data show CDR1 as WSHSY and CDR2 as SAAADI. The trim removed 6 bases at V and 1 base at J, leaving 11 bases unmatched. CDR3 length equals 16 residues. Here the CDR3 DNA reads TGCGCCAGCAGAGAACGTTGGGGGACAGCGAACACTGAAGCTTTCTTT. It codes for CASRERWGTANTEAFF.

The chain has TRBV14 and TRBJ2-1, with a tentative D call TRBD1 (5 bases). Deletions cut 0 bases from V and 8 bases from J, with 17 bases between. The CDR3 totals 16 residues. From germline, CDR1 is SGHDN and CDR2 FVKESK. The CDR3: CASSQDYGASYHEQFF. The DNA of the CDR3 is TGTGCCAGCAGCCAAGATTATGGGGCCTCGTACCATGAGCAGTTCTTC.

The chain carries TRBV30 and TRBJ2-1; D gene unclear. The CDR3 spans 13 residues. Germline V CDR1 and CDR2: GTSNPN, SVGIG (reference sequence). Trimming stripped 5 bases from V and 9 bases from J, with 17 bases between. CDR3 amino acids: CAWSPPGPFEQFF. CDR3 nucleotide sequence: TGTGCCTGGTCTCCTCCAGGCCCATTTGAGCAGTTCTTC.

This sequence joins TRBV9 and TRBJ1-1, with 7 bases that match TRBD1. This CDR3 contains 17 residues. The trim removed 0 bases at V and 0 bases at J, leaving 8 bases unmatched. Germline V gene sequence: CDR1 SGDLS, CDR2 YYNGEE. The CDR3 DNA reads TGTGCCAGCAGCGTAGCCGCAGGGGGAAGTGTGAACACTGAAGCTTTCTTT. Translating gives CASSVAAGGSVNTEAFF.

This chain links TRBV6-1 with TRBJ2-7; D might be TRBD2 (5 bases). V lost 3 bases and J lost 0, with 12 bases in between. Germline V gene data show CDR1 as MNHNS and CDR2 as SASEGT. The CDR3 loop spans 15 amino acids. The CDR3 coding sequence is TGTGCCAGCAGTGATTTTGAGGGAAGCTCCTACGAGCAGTACTTC. Protein product: CASSDFEGSSYEQYF.

This rearrangement joins TRBV18 to TRBJ2-3; 8 nucleotides agree with TRBD2. The V segment lost 0 bases and the J segment 2 bases; nucleotides outside the gene matches: 10. Germline V gives CDR1 KGHSH, CDR2 LQKENI. This CDR3 contains 18 residues. DNA for the CDR3: TGTGCCAGCTCACCACCTAATTCCCAGCGGGGGCCCACAGATACGCAGTATTTT. Protein sequence: CASSPPNSQRGPTDTQYF.

The chain recombines TRBV27 with TRBJ1-5; D gene ambiguous. The CDR3 has 16 residues. V dropped 4 bases and J dropped 2 bases, with 15 bases sitting between them. Germline CDR1 and CDR2: MNHEY and SMNVEV (reference sequence). CDR3 nucleotides: TGTGCCAGCAGTTACTCTACAAATGGGCGCAATCAGCCCCAGCATTTT. It translates to CASSYSTNGRNQPQHF.

The chain carries TRBV6-5 and TRBJ1-5; unclear D gene. Germline lookup yields CDR1 MNHEY and CDR2 SVGAGI. The CDR3 contains 14 residues. The V and J ends lost 0 bases and 0 bases respectively, with 3 bases between them. CDR3 in DNA: TGTGCCAGCAGTTACTCTTATAGCAATCAGCCCCAGCATTTT. Protein sequence: CASSYSYSNQPQHF.

This clone was found once. This chain uses TRBV30 with TRBJ1-2; possibly TRBD1 for D (5 bases). The CDR3 has 13 amino acids. The germline V gene has CDR1 GTSNPN and CDR2 SVGIG (reference sequence). Trimming left V 0 bases short and J 13 bases short, with 18 bases between. CDR3 region: CAWSVDSAVGGTF. Here the CDR3 DNA reads TGTGCCTGGAGTGTCGACTCCGCTGTGGGGGGCACCTTC. The full variable domain, its missing parts supplied by reference TRBV30 and TRBJ1-2, is SQTIHQWPATLVQPVGSPLSLECTVEGTSNPNLYWYRQAAGRGLQLLFYSVGIGQISSEVPQNLSASRPQDRQFILSSKKLLLSDSGFYLCAWSVDSAVGGTFGSGTRLTVV.

The rearrangement joins TRBV4-1 to TRBJ2-2, with unresolved D. V was shortened by 1 base and J by 0 bases, with 6 bases between the two germline ends. The V gene's germline CDR1 is MGHRA and CDR2 YSYEKL. The CDR3 is 15 residues long. CDR3 region: CASSQGVANTGELFF. CDR3 sequence (DNA): TGCGCCAGCAGCCAAGGCGTCGCGAACACCGGGGAGCTGTTTTTT.

V gene TRBV28 combines with J gene TRBJ2-3; 12 nucleotides align to TRBD1. With 8 bases clipped from V and 1 base from J, the junction kept 4 bases outside the gene matches. The germline CDR1 and CDR2 sequences are MDHEN and SYDVKM. This CDR3 is 15 amino acids long. CDR3 DNA sequence: TGTGCCAGCGGAGGGACAGGGGGCGGCACAGATACGCAGTATTTT. It encodes CASGGTGGGTDTQYF.

The chain employs TRBV7-8 and TRBJ1-4; D perhaps matches TRBD1 (6 bases). From germline, CDR1 is SGHVS and CDR2 FQNEAQ. This CDR3 is 13 amino acids long. The V end was cut by 5 bases, the J end by 6 bases, with 10 bases between. In DNA form, the CDR3 reads TGTGCCAGCAGCAAGAGACAGGATGAAAAACTGTTTTTT. The encoded protein is CASSKRQDEKLFF. Variable domain in full (rest from reference TRBV7-8 and TRBJ1-4): GAGVSQSPRYKVAKRGQDVALRCDPISGHVSLFWYQQALGQGPEFLTYFQNEAQLDKSGLPSDRFFAERPEGSVSTLKIQRTQQEDSAVYLCASSKRQDEKLFFGSGTQLSVL.

This chain uses TRBV28 with TRBJ2-5; no reliable D call. Looked up from germline, CDR1 is MDHEN and CDR2 is SYDVKM. This CDR3 contains 14 residues. Trimming stripped 3 bases from V and 2 bases from J, with 10 bases between. In nucleotides, the CDR3 is TGTGCCAGCAGTTTTCTCCTAGATCAAGAGACCCAGTACTTC. Translated: CASSFLLDQETQYF.

The genes are TRBV7-9 and TRBJ2-7, with 10 bases aligning to TRBD2. The CDR3 consists of 11 residues. The V gene's germline CDR1 is SEHNR and CDR2 FQNEAQ (reference sequence). The CDR3 DNA reads TGTGTTACTAGCGGGACCTACGAGCAGTACTTC. Translated: CVTSGTYEQYF.

The genes are TRBV19 and TRBJ2-3, with D possibly TRBD1 on 6 matching bases. Deletions cut 6 bases from V and 4 bases from J, with 14 bases between. Germline values: CDR1 LNHDA, CDR2 SQIVND (reference sequence). This CDR3 region has 14 residues. The CDR3 region has the DNA TGTGCCAGTAGACGGGACATCGAACCAGATACGCAGTATTTT. Translating it yields CASRRDIEPDTQYF. The full variable domain, completed using reference TRBV19 and TRBJ2-3, is DGGITQSPKYLFRKEGQNVTLSCEQNLNHDAMYWYRQDPGQGLRLIYYSQIVNDFQKGDIAEGYSVSREKKESFPLTVTSAQKNPTAFYLCASRRDIEPDTQYFGPGTRLTVL.